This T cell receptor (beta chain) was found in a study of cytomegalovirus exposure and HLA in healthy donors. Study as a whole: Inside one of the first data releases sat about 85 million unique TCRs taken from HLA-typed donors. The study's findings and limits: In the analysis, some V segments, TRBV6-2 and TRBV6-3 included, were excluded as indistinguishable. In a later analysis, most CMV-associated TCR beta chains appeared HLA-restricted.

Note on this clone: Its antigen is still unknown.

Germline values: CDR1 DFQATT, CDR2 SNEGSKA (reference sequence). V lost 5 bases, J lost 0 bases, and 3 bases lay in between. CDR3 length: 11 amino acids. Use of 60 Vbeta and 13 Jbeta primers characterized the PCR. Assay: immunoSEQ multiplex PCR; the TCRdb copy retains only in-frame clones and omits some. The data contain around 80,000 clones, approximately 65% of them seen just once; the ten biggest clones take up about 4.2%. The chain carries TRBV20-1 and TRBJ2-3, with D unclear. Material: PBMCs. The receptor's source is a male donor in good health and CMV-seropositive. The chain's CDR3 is CSAPSTDTQYF. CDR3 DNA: TGCAGTGCTCCTAGCACAGATACGCAGTATTTT.